These 2 T cell receptor beta chains came from one sample sequenced in a study of blood T cell repertoires in COVID-19. Method: immunoSEQ multiplex PCR; TCRdb's copy keeps in-frame clones and lacks some. Among approximately 300,000 clones listed, roughly 90% were seen once. Sequenced input: PBMCs or T cells enriched from blood (not recorded which). Receptors originate from a woman aged 25 to 39 who had recovered from COVID-19.

The gene calls are TRBV6-5 and TRBJ1-1; the D is unclear. From germline, CDR1 is MNHEY and CDR2 SVGAGI. The CDR3 totals 13 residues. The ends were cut back, 3 bases at V and 5 bases at J, with 10 bases in the middle. CDR3 region: CASSYARETEAFF. CDR3 DNA: TGTGCCAGCAGTTATGCGCGGGAAACTGAAGCTTTCTTT.

The chain employs TRBV9 and TRBJ2-3; 7 bases are a match to TRBD2. Germline V gene lookup returns CDR1 SGDLS and CDR2 YYNGEE. The CDR3 has 16 residues. The V gene end was trimmed by 4 bases and the J gene end by 1 base; junction bases not matched to a gene: 9. The CDR3 sequence: CASSSRVGGGTDTQYF. The CDR3 DNA reads TGTGCCAGCAGCTCTAGAGTGGGAGGGGGCACAGATACGCAGTATTTT. Together with reference TRBV9 and TRBJ2-3, the CDR3 gives the full variable domain: DSGVTQTPKHLITATGQRVTLRCSPRSGDLSVYWYQQSLDQGLQFLIQYYNGEERAKGNILERFSAQQFPDLHSELNLSSLELGDSALYFCASSSRVGGGTDTQYFGPGTRLTVL.